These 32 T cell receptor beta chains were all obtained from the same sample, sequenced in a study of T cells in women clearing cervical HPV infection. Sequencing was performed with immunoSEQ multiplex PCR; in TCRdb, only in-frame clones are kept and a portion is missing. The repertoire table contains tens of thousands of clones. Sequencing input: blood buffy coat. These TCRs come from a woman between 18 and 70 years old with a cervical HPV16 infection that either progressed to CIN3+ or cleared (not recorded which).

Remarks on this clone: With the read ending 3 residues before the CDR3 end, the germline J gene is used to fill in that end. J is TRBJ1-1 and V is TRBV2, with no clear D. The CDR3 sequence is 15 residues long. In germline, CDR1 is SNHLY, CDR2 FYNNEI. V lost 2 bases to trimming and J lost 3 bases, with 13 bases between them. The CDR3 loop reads CASSERPLRDTEAFF. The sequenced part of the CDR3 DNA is TGTGCCAGCAGTGAACGCCCCCTCCGCGACACTGAA. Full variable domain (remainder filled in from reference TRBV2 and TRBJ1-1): EPEVTQTPSHQVTQMGQEVILRCVPISNHLYFYWYRQILGQKVEFLVSFYNNEISEKSEIFDDQFSVERPDGSNFTLKIRSTKLEDSAMYFCASSERPLRDTEAFFGQGTRLTVV.

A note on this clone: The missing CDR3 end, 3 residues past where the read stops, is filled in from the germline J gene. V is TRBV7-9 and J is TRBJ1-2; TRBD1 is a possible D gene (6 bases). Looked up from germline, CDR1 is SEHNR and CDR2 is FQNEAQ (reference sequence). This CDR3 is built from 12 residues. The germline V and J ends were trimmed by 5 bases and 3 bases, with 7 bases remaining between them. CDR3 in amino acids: CASSRTDYGYTF. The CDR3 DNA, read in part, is TGTGCCAGCAGCCGGACAGACTATGGC.

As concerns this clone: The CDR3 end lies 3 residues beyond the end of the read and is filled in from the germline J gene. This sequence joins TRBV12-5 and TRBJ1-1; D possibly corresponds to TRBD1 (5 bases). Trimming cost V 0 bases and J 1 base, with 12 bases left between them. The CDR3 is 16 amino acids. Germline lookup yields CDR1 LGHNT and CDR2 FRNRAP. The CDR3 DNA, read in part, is TGTGCTAGTGGTTTGGTACGAGGGGAAACGAACACTGAA. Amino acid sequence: CASGLVRGETNTE. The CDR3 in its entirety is CASGLVRGETNTEAFF.

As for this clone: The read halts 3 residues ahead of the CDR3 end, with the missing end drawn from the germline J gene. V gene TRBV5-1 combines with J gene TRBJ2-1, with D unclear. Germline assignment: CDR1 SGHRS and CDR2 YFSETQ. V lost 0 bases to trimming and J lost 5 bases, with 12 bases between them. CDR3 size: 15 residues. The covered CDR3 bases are TGCGCCAGCAGCTTGGAGGGCGCCAGGAACAATGAG. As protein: CASSLEGARNNE. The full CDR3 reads CASSLEGARNNEQFF.

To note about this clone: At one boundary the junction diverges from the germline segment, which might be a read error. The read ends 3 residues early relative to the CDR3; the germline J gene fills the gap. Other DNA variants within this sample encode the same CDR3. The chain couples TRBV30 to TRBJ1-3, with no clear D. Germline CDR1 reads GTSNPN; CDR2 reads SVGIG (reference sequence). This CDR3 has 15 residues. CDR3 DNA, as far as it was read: TGTGCCTGGAGTGTAAGTCCTAGCTCTGGAAACACT. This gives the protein CAWSVSPSSGNT. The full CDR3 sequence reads CAWSVSPSSGNTIYF.

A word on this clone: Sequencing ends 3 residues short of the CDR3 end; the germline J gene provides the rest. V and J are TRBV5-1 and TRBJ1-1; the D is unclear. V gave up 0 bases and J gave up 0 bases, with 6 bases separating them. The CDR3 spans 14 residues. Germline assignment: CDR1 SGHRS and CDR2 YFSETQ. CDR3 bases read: TGCGCCAGCAGCTTGGACGGTATGAACACTGAA. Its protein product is CASSLDGMNTE. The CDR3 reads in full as CASSLDGMNTEAFF.

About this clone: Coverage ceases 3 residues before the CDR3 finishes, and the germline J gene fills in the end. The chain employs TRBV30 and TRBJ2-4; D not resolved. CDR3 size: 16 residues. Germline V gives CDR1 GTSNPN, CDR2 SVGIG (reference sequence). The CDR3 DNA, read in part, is TGTGCCTGGAGTGTCCCTCTCGCGTTGGGCAATCAGCCT. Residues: CAWSVPLALGNQP. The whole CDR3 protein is CAWSVPLALGNQPQYF.

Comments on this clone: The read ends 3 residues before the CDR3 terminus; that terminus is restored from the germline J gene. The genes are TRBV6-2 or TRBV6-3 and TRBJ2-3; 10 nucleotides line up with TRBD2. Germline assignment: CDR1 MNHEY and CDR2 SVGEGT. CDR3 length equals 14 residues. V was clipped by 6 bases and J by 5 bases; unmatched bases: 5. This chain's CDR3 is CASSLAGVGDTQYF. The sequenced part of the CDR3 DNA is TGTGCCAGCAGCCTAGCGGGAGTGGGAGATACG.

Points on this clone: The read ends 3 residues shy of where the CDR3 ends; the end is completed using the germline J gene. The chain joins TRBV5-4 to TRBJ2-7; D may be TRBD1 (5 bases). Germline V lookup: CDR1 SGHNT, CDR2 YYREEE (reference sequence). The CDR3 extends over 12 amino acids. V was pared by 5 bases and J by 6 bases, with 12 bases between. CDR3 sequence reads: CASSFQGFEQYF. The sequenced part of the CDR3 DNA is TGTGCCAGCAGTTTTCAGGGATTCGAG. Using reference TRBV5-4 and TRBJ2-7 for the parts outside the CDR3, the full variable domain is ETGVTQSPTHLIKTRGQQVTLRCSSQSGHNTVSWYQQALGQGPQFIFQYYREEENGRGNFPPRFSGLQFPNYSSELNVNALELDDSALYLCASSFQGFEQYFGPGTRLTVT.

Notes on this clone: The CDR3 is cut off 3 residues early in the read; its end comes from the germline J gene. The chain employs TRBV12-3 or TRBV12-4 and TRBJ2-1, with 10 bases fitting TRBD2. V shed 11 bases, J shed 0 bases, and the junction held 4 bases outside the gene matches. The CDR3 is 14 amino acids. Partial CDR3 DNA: TGTGCCGTCGTAGCGGGAGGCTCCTACAATGAG. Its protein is CAVVAGGSYNE. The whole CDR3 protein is CAVVAGGSYNEQFF.

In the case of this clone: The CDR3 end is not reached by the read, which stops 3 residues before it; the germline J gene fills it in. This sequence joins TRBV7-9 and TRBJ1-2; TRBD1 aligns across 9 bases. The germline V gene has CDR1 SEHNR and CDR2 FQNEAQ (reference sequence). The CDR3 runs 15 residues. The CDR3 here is CASSPGTGLGDDYTF. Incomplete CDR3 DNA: TGTGCCAGCAGCCCAGGGACAGGGCTGGGAGATGAC.

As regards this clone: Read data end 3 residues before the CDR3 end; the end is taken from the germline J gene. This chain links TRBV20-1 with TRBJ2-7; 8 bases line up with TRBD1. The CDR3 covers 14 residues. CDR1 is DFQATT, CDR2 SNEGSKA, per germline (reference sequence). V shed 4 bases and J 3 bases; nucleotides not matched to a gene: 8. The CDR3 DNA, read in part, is TGCAGTGCTAAACCGACAGGGGACCGCTACGAG. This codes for CSAKPTGDRYE. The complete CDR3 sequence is CSAKPTGDRYEQYF.

Incomplete CDR3 DNA: TGTGCCAGCAGGAGGGACAGTGCGCCGGGGGATACG. Amino acids: CASRRDSAPGDT. The whole CDR3 protein is CASRRDSAPGDTQYF. The J gene is TRBJ2-3, the V gene TRBV6-2 or TRBV6-3; 7 positions agree with TRBD1. The read finishes 3 residues shy of the CDR3 end, and the germline J gene is used to complete it. V lost 6 bases to trimming and J lost 6 bases; unmatched junction nucleotides: 12. The length of the CDR3 is 15 residues. CDR1 is MNHEY and CDR2 is SVGEGT in the germline V gene.

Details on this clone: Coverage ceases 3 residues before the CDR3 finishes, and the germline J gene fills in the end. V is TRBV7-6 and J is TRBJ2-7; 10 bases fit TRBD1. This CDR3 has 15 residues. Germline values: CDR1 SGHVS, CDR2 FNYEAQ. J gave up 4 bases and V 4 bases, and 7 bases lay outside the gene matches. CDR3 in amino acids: CASSSPGQGLYEQYF. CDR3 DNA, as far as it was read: TGTGCCAGCAGCTCTCCGGGACAGGGGCTGTACGAG. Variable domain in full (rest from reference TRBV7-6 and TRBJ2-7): GAGVSQSPRYKVTKRGQDVALRCDPISGHVSLYWYRQALGQGPEFLTYFNYEAQQDKSGLPNDRFSAERPEGSISTLTIQRTEQRDSAMYRCASSSPGQGLYEQYFGPGTRLTVT.

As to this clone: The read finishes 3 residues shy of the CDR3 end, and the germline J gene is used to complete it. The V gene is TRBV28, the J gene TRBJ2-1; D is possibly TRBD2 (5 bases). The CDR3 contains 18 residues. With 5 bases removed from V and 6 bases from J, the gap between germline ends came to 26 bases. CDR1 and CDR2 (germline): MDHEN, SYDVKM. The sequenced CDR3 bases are TGTGCCAGCAGTGTACCCCTCTCGGCGGGTGTAGGCCCCAATGAG. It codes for CASSVPLSAGVGPNE. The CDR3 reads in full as CASSVPLSAGVGPNEQFF.

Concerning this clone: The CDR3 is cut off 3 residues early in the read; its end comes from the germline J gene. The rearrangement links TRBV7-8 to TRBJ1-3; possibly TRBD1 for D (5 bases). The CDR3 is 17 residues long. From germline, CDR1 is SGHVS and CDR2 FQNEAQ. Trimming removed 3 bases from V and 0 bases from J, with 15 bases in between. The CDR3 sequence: CASSFTGLSASGNTIYF. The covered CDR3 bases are TGTGCCAGCAGCTTTACGGGACTATCCGCCTCTGGAAACACC.

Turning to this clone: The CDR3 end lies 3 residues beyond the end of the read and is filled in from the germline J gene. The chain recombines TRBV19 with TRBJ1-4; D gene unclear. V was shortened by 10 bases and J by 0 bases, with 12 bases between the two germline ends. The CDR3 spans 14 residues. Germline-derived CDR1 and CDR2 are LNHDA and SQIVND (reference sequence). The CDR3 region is CATSMSATNEKLFF. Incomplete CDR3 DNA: TGTGCCACCTCTATGTCGGCAACTAATGAAAAA.

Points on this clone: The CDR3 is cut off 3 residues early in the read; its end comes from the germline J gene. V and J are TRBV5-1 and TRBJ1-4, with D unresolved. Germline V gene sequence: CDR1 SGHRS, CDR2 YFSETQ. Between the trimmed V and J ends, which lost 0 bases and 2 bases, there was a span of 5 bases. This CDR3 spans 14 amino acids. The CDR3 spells CASSLGATNEKLFF. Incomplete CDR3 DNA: TGCGCCAGCAGCTTGGGGGCGACTAATGAAAAA. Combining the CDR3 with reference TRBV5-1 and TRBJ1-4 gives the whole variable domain KAGVTQTPRYLIKTRGQQVTLSCSPISGHRSVSWYQQTPGQGLQFLFEYFSETQRNKGNFPGRFSGRQFSNSRSEMNVSTLELGDSALYLCASSLGATNEKLFFGSGTQLSVL.

The sequenced CDR3 bases are TGTGCCAGCAGTGCGTCGGCGGGAGGGCAGCAAGAGACC. This encodes CASSASAGGQQET. The full CDR3 protein is CASSASAGGQQETQYF. The chain carries TRBV6-1 and TRBJ2-5, with 9 bases matching TRBD2. The read falls 3 residues short of the CDR3 end, and the missing part is taken from the germline J gene. Germline V gene lookup returns CDR1 MNHNS and CDR2 SASEGT. The ends lost 4 bases at V and 2 bases at J; junction bases unmatched: 8. This CDR3 has 16 residues.

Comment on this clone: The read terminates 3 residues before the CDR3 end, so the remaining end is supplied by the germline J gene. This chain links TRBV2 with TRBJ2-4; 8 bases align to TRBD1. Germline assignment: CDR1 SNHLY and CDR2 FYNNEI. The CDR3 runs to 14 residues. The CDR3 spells CASSSGTGPYGQYF. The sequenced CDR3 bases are TGTGCCAGCAGTTCCGGGACAGGTCCTTATGGT.

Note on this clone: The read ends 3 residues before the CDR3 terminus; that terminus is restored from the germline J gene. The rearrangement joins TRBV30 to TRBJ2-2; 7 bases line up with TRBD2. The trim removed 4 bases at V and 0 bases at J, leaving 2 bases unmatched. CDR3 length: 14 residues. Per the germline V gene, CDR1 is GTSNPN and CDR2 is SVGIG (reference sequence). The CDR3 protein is CAWTSGSNTGELFF. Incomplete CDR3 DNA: TGTGCCTGGACTAGCGGATCGAACACCGGGGAG.

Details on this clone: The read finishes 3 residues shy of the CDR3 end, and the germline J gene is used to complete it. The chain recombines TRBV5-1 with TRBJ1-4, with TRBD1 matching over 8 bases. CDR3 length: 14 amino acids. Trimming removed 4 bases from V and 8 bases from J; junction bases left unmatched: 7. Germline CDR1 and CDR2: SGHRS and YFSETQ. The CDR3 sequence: CASSLTGDEEKLFF. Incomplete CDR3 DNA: TGCGCCAGCAGCCTGACAGGGGACGAGGAAAAA.

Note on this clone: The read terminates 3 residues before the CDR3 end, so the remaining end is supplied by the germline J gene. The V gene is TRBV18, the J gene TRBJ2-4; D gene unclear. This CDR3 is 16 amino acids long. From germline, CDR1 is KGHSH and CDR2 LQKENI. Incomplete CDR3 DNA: TGTGCCAGCTCACCGGATATGCCTGGAGCTAACTATGGT. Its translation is CASSPDMPGANYG. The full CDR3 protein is CASSPDMPGANYGQYF.

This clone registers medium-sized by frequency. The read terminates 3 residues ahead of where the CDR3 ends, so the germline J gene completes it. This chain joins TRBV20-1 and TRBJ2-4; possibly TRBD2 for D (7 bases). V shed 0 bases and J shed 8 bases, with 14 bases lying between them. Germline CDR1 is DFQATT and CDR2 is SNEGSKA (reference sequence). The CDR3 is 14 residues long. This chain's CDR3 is CSARDSKGGDIQYF. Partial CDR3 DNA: TGCAGTGCTAGAGATTCAAAAGGGGGGGACATT.

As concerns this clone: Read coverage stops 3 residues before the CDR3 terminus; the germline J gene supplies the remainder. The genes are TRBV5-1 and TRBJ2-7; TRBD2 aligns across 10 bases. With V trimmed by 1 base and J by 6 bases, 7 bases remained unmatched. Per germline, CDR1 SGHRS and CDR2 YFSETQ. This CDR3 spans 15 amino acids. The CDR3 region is CASSLSASGRVEQYF. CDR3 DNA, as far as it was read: TGCGCCAGCAGCTTGTCGGCTAGCGGGAGAGTCGAG.

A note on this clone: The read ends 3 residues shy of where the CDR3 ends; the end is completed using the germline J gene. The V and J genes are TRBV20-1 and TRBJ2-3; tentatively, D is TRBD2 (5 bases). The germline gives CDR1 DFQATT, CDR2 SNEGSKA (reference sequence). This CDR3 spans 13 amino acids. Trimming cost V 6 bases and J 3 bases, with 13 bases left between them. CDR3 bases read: TGCAGTGCAATTACGCCGGGGACAGATACG. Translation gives CSAITPGTDT. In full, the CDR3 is CSAITPGTDTQYF.

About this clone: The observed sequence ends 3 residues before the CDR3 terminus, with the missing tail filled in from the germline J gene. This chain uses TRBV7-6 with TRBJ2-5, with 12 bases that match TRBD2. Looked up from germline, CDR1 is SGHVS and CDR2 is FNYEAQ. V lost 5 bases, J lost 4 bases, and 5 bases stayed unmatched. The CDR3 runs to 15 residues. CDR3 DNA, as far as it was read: TGTGCCAGCAGCGAATTACTAGCGGGAGGAGAGACC. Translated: CASSELLAGGET. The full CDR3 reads CASSELLAGGETQYF. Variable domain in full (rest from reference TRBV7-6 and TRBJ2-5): GAGVSQSPRYKVTKRGQDVALRCDPISGHVSLYWYRQALGQGPEFLTYFNYEAQQDKSGLPNDRFSAERPEGSISTLTIQRTEQRDSAMYRCASSELLAGGETQYFGPGTRLLVL.

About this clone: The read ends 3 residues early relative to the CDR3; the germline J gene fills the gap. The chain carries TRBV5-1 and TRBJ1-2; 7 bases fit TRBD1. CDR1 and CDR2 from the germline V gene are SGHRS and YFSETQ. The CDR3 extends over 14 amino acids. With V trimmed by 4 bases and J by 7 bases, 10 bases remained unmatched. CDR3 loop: CASSQPEAGGGYTF. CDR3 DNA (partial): TGCGCCAGCAGCCAACCGGAGGCAGGGGGTGGC. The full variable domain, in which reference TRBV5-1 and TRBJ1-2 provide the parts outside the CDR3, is KAGVTQTPRYLIKTRGQQVTLSCSPISGHRSVSWYQQTPGQGLQFLFEYFSETQRNKGNFPGRFSGRQFSNSRSEMNVSTLELGDSALYLCASSQPEAGGGYTFGSGTRLTVV.

The DNA read from the CDR3 is TGTGCCAGCAGCCTCGGGCCATCTAGCGGGGAATACAATGAG. This encodes CASSLGPSSGEYNE. The CDR3 as a whole reads CASSLGPSSGEYNEQFF. The chain couples TRBV7-6 to TRBJ2-1; 9 bases agree with TRBD2. Read sequence stops 3 residues before the CDR3 end, and the germline J gene provides the missing end. Germline CDR1 reads SGHVS; CDR2 reads FNYEAQ. After removal of 5 bases from V and 4 bases from J, the junction contained 12 bases not matched to a gene. The CDR3 extends over 17 amino acids.

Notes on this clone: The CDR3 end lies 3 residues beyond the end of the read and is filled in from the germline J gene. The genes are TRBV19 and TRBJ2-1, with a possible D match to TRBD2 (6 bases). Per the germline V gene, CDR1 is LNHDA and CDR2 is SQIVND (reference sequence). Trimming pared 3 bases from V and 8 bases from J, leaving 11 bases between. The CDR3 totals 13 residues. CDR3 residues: CASSIAGTDEQFF. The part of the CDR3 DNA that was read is TGTGCCAGTAGTATCGCGGGGACCGATGAG. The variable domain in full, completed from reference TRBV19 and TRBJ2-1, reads DGGITQSPKYLFRKEGQNVTLSCEQNLNHDAMYWYRQDPGQGLRLIYYSQIVNDFQKGDIAEGYSVSREKKESFPLTVTSAQKNPTAFYLCASSIAGTDEQFFGPGTRLTVL.

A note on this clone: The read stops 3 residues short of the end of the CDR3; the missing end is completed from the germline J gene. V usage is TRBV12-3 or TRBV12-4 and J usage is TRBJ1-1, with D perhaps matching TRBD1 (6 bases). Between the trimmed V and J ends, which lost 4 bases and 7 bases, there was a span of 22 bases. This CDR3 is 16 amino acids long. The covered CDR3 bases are TGTGCCAGCAGTTACAGGGAGGAGCCTCCTAGAGATGAA. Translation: CASSYREEPPRDE. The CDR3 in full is CASSYREEPPRDEAFF.

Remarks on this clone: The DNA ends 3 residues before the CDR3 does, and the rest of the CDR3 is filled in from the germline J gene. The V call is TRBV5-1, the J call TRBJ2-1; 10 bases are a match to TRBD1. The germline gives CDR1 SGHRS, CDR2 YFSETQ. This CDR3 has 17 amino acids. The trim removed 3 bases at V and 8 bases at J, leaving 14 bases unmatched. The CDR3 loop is CASSSASGTGVQDEQFF. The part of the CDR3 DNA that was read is TGCGCCAGCAGCTCAGCTTCTGGGACAGGGGTTCAGGATGAG. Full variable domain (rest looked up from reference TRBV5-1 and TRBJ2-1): KAGVTQTPRYLIKTRGQQVTLSCSPISGHRSVSWYQQTPGQGLQFLFEYFSETQRNKGNFPGRFSGRQFSNSRSEMNVSTLELGDSALYLCASSSASGTGVQDEQFFGPGTRLTVL.